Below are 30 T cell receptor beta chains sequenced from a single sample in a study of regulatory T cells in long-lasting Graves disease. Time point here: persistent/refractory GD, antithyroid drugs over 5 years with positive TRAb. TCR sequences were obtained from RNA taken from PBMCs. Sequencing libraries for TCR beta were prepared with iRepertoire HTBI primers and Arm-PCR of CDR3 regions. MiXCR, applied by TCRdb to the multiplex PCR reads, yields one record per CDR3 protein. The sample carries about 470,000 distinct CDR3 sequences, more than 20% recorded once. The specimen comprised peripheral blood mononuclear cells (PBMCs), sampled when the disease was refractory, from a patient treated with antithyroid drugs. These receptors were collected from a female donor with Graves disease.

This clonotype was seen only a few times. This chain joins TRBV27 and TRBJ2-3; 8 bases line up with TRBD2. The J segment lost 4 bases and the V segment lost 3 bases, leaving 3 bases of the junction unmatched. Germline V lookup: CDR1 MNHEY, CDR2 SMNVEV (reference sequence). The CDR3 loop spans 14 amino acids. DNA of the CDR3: TGTGCCAGCAGTTTTGTAGCGGGATCAGATACGCAGTATTTT. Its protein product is CASSFVAGSDTQYF.

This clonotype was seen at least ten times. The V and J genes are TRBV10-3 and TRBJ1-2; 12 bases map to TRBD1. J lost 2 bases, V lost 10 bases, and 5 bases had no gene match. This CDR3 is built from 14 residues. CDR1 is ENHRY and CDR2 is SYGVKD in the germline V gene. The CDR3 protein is CATGQGATNYGYTF. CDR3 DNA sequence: TGTGCCACGGGACAGGGGGCTACCAACTATGGCTACACCTTC.

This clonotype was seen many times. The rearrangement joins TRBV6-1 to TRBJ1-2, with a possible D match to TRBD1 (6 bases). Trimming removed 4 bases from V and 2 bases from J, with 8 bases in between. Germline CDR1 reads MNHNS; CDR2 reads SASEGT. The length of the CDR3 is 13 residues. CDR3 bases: TGTGCCAGCAGTGCAGACAGGAACTATGGCTACACCTTC. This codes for CASSADRNYGYTF.

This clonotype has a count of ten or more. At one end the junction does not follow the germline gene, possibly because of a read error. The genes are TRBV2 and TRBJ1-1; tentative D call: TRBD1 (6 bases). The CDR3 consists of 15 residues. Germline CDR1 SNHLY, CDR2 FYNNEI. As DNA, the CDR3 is TGTGCCAGCAGTGATAGTGGTGGCTCCCCAGGGGCGCTAAGTTTC. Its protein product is CASSDSGGSPGALSF.

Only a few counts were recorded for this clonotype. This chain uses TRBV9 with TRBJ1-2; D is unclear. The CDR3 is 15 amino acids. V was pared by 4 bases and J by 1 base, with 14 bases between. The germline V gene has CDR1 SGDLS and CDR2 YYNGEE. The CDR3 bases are TGTGCCAGCAGCCCCCGGGGAGACGGTAACTATGGCTACACCTTC. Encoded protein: CASSPRGDGNYGYTF.

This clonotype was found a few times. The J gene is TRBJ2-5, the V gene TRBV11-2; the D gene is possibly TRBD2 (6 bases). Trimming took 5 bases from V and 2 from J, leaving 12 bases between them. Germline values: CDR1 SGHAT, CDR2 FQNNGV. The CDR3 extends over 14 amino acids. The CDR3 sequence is CASSPGTQQETQYF. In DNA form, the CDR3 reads TGTGCCAGCAGCCCCGGGACTCAACAAGAGACCCAGTACTTC.

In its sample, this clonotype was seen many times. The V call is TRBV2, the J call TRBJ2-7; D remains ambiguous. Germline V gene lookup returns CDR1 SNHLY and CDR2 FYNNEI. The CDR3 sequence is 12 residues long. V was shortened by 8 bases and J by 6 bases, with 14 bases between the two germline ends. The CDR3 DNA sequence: TGTGCCAGCCATGGTAGTCGGACCGAGCAGTACTTC. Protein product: CASHGSRTEQYF. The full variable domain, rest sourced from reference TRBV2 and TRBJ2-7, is EPEVTQTPSHQVTQMGQEVILRCVPISNHLYFYWYRQILGQKVEFLVSFYNNEISEKSEIFDDQFSVERPDGSNFTLKIRSTKLEDSAMYFCASHGSRTEQYFGPGTRLTVT.

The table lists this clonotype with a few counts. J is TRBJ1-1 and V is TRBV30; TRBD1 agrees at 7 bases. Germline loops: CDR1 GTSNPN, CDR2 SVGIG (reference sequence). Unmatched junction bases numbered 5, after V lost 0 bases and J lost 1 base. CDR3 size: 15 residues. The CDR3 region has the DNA TGTGCCTGGAGTGTATTCGGGACAGCGAACACTGAAGCTTTCTTT. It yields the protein CAWSVFGTANTEAFF.

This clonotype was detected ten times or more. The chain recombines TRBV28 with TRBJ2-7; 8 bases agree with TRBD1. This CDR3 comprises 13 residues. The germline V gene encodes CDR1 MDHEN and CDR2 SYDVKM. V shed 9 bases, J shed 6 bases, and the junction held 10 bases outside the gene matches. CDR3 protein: CASSPSGQGEQYF. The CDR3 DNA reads TGTGCCAGTTCCCCCTCAGGACAGGGCGAGCAGTACTTC.

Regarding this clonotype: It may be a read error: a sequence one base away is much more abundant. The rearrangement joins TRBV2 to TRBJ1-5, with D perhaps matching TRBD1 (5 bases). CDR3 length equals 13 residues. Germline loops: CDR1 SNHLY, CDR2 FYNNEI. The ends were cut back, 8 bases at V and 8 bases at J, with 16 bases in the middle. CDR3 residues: CASGDSGWEPQHF. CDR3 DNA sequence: TGTGCCAGCGGGGACTCCGGATGGGAGCCCCAGCATTTT.

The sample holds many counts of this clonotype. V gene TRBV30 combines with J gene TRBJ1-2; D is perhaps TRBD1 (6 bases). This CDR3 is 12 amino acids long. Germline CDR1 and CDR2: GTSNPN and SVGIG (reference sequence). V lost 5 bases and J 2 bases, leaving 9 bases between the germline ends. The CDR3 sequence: CAWLQGNYGYTF. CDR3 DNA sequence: TGTGCCTGGCTACAGGGCAACTATGGCTACACCTTC.

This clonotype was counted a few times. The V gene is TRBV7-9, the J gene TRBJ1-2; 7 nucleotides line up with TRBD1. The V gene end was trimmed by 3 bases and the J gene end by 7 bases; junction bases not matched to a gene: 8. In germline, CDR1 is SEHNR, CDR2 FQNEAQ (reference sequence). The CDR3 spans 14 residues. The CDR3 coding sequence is TGTGCCAGCAGCTTTGGGGACAGTCCAGCTGGCTACACCTTC. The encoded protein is CASSFGDSPAGYTF.

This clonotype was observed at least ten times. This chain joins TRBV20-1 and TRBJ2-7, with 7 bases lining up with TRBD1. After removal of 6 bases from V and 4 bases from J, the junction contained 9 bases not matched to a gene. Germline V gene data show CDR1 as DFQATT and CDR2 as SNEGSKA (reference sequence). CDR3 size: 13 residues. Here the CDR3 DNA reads TGCAGTGCCGCACCCGGACAGGATTACGAGCAGTACTTC. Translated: CSAAPGQDYEQYF.

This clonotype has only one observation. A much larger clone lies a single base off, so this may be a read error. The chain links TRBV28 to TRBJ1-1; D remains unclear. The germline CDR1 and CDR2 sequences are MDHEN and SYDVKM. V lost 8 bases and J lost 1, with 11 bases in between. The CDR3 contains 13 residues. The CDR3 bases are TGTGCCAGCGCCCACTGGGGGAACACTGAAGCTTTCTTT. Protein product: CASAHWGNTEAFF.

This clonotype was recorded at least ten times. CDR3: CASRRTPDTEAFF. The CDR3 DNA sequence: TGCGCCAGCAGAAGAACCCCGGATACTGAAGCTTTCTTT. The gene calls are TRBV5-1 and TRBJ1-1; D ambiguous. The CDR3 extends over 13 amino acids. Germline V lookup: CDR1 SGHRS, CDR2 YFSETQ. V lost 5 bases and J 5 bases, leaving 13 bases between the germline ends.

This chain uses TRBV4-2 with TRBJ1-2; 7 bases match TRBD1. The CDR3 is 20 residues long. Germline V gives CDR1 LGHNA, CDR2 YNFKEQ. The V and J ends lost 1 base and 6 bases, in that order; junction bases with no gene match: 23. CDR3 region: CASSQGLGLLTGSTKDGYTF. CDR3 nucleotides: TGTGCCAGCAGCCAAGGCCTGGGATTGCTGACAGGGAGCACCAAAGATGGCTACACCTTC.

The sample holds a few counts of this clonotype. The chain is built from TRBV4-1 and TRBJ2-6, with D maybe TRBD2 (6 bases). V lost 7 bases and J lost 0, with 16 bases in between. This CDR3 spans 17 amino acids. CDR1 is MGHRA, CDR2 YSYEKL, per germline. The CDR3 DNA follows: TGCGCCAGCACCGGGTGGGACGGGGGCTCTGGGGCCAACGTCCTGACTTTC. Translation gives CASTGWDGGSGANVLTF.

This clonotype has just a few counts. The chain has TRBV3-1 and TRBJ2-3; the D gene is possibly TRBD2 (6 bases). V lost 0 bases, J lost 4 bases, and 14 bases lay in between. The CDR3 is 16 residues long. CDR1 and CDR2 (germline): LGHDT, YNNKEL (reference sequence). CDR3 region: CASSQEGRLSADTQYF. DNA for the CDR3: TGTGCCAGCAGCCAAGAAGGGAGGTTGTCGGCAGATACGCAGTATTTT.

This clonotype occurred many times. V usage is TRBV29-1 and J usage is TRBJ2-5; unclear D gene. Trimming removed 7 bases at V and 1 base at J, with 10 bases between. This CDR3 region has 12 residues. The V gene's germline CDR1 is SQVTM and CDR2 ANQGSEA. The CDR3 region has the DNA TGCAGCGCCCGCCACCGCCAAGAGACCCAGTACTTC. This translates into CSARHRQETQYF. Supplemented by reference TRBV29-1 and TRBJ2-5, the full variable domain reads SAVISQKPSRDICQRGTSLTIQCQVDSQVTMMFWYRQQPGQSLTLIATANQGSEATYESGFVIDKFPISRPNLTFSTLTVSNMSPEDSSIYLCSARHRQETQYFGPGTRLLVL.

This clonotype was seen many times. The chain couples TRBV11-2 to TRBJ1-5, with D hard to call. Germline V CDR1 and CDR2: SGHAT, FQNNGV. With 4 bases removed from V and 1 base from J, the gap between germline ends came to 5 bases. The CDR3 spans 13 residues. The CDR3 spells CASSYQSNQPQHF. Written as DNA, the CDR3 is TGTGCCAGCAGCTACCAGAGCAATCAGCCCCAGCATTTT.

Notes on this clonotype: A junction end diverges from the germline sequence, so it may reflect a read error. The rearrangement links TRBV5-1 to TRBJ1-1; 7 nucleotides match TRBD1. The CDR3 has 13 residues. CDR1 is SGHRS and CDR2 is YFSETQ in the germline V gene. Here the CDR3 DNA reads TGTGCCAGCAGGGGGGGAATGAACACTGAAGCTTTCTTT. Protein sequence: CASRGGMNTEAFF.

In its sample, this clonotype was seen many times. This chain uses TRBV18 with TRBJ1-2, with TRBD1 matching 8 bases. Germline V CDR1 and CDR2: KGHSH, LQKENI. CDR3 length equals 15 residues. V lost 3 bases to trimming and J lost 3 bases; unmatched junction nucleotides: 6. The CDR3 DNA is TGTGCCAGCTCACCCAGGGACAGGCCCTACTATGGCTACACCTTC. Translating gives CASSPRDRPYYGYTF.

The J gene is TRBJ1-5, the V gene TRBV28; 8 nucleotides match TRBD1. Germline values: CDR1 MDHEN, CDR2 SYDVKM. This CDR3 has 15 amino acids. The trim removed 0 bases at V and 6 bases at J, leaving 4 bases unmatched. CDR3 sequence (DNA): TGTGCCAGCAGTTTATGGACAGGGGTGGGTCAGCCCCAGCATTTT. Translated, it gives CASSLWTGVGQPQHF.

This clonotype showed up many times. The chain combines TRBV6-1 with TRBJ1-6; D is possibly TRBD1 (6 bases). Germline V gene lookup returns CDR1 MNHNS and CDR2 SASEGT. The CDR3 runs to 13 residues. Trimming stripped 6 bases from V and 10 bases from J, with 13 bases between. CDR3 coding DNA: TGTGCCAGCAGCACATCAGGGGAATCACCCCTCCACTTT. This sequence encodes CASSTSGESPLHF.

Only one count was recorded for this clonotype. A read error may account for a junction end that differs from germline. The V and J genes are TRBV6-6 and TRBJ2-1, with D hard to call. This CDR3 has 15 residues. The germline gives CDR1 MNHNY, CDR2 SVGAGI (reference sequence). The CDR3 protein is CASSYSMHVYNEQLF. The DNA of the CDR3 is TGTGCCAGCAGTTACTCGATGCATGTATACAATGAGCAGCTCTTC.

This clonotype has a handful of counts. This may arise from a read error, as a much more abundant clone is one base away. The CDR3 protein is CAGSWAGRMTKNIQYF. The CDR3 region has the DNA TGTGCCGGCAGTTGGGCAGGGCGTATGACCAAAAACATTCAGTACTTC. V usage is TRBV28 and J usage is TRBJ2-4; tentative D call: TRBD1 (5 bases). Germline loops: CDR1 MDHEN, CDR2 SYDVKM. This CDR3 spans 16 amino acids.

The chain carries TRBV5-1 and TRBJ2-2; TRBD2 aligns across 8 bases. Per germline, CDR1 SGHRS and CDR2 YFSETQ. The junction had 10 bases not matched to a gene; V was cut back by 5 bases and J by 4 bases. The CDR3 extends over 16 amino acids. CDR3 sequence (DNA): TGCGCCAGCAGGGGAGCGGGAGTCGGAGGCACCGGGGAGCTGTTTTTT. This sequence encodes CASRGAGVGGTGELFF.

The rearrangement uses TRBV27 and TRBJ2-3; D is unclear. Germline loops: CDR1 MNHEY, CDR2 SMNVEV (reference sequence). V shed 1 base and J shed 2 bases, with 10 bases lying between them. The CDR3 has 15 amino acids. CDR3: CASSLLDGSTDTQYF. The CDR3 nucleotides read TGTGCCAGCAGTTTATTAGACGGTTCCACAGATACGCAGTATTTT.

The CDR3 sequence is CASSATTGLGNTEAFF. CDR3 DNA sequence: TGTGCCAGCAGCGCAACAACAGGGCTCGGGAACACTGAAGCTTTCTTT. This rearrangement joins TRBV9 to TRBJ1-1; perhaps TRBD1 as D (6 bases). Trimming took 3 bases from V and 1 from J, leaving 16 bases between them. This CDR3 is built from 16 residues. Germline CDR1 is SGDLS and CDR2 is YYNGEE.

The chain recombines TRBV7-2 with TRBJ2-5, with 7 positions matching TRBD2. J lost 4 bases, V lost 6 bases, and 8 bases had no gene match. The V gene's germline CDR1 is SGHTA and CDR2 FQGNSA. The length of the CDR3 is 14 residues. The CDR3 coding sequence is TGTGCCAGCAGTTGGGGACTACCAGGAGAGACCCAGTACTTC. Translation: CASSWGLPGETQYF. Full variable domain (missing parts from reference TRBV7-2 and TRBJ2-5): GAGVSQSPSNKVTEKGKDVELRCDPISGHTALYWYRQSLGQGLEFLIYFQGNSAPDKSGLPSDRFSAERTGGSVSTLTIQRTQQEDSAVYLCASSWGLPGETQYFGPGTRLLVL.